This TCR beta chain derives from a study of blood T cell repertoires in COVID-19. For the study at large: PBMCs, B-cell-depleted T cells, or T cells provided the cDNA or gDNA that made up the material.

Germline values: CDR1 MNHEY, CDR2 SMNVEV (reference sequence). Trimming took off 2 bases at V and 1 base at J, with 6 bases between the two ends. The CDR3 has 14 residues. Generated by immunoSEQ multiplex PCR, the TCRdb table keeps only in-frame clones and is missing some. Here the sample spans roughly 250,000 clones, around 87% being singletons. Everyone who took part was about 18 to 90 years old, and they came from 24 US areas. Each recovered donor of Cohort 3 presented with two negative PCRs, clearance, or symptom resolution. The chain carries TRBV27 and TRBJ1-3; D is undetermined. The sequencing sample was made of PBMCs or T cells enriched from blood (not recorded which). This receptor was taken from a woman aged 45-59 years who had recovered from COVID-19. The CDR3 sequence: CASSLQASGNTIYF. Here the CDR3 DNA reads TGTGCCAGCAGTTTACAGGCTTCTGGAAACACCATATATTTT.